This T cell receptor (beta chain) comes out of a study of blood T cells in healthy people across ages. There are a few counts of this clonotype. PCR was performed a second time for roughly 7 to 12 cycles using a sample-barcoded 5' primer and a J-beta primer mix. MiXCR, run by TCRdb on the 5' RACE reads, gives a single entry per CDR3 protein. Of hundreds of thousands of distinct CDR3 sequences listed, about 21% are singletons. Germline V gene data show CDR1 as SGHAT and CDR2 as FQNNGV. With 1 base removed from V and 3 bases from J, the gap between germline ends came to 10 bases. CDR3 length: 14 amino acids.

The receptor comes from a man between 70 and 80 years old in good health. The sequencing sample was made of blood. V is TRBV11-2 and J is TRBJ2-7, with D possibly TRBD2 on 5 matching bases. The CDR3 DNA reads as TGTGCCAGCAGCTTAGCCCTAGCAAGCTACGAGCAGTACTTC. This sequence encodes CASSLALASYEQYF.